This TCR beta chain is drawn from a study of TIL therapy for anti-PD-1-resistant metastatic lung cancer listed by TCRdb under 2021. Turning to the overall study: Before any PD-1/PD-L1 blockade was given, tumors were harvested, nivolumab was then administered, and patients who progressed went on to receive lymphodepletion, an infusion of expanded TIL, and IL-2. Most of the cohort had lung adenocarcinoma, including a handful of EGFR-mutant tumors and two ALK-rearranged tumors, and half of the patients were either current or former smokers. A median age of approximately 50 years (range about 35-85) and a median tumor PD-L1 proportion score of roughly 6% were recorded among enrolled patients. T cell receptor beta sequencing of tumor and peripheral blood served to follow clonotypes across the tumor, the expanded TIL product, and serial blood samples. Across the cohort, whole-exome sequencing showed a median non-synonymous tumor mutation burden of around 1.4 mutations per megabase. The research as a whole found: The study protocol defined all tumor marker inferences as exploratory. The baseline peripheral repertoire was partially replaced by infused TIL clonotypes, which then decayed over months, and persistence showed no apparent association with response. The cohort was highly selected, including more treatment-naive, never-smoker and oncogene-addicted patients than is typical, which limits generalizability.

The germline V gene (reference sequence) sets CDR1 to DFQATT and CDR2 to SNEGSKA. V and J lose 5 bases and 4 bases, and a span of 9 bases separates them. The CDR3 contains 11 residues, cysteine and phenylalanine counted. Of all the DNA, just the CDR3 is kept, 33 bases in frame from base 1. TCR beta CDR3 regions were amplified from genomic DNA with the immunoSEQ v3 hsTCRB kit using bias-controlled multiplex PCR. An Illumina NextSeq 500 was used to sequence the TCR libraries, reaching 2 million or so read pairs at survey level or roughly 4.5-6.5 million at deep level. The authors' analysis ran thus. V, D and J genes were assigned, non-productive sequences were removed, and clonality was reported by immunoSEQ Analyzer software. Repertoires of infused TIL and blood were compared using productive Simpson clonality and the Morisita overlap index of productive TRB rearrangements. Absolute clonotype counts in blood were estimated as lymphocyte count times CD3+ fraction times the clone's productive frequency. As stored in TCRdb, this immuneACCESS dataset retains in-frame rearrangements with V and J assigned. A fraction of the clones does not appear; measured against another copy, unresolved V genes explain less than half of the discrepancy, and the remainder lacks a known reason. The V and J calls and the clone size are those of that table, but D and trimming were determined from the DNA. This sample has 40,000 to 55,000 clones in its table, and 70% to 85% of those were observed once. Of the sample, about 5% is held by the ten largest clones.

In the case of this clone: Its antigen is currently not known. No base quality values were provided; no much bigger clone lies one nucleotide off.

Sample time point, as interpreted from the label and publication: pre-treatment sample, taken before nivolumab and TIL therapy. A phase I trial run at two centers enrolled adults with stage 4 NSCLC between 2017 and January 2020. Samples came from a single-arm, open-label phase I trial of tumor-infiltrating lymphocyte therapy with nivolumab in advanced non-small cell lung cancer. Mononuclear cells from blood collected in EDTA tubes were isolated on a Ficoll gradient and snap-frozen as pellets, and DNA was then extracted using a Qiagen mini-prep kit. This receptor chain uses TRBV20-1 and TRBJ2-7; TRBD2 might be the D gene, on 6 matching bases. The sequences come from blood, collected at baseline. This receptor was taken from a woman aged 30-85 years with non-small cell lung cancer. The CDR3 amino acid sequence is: CSAWDFYEQYF. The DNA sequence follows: TGCAGTGCTTGGGACTTTTACGAGCAGTACTTC.